This T cell receptor (beta chain) was found in a study of blood T cell repertoires in COVID-19. Across the study: Sample material is recorded as cDNA or gDNA derived from T cells, B-cell-depleted T cells, or PBMCs.

Original methodology: For nucleated cells, counts were estimated from reference gene primer amplification. Sequencing used immunoSEQ multiplex PCR; TCRdb keeps in-frame clones, though not all of them. The DNA gave D and trimming, while V, J and clone size come from that table. This sample has 65,000 to 90,000 clones, with approximately 83% found just once. CDR1 and CDR2 (germline): SGHTA, FQGTGA. V was shortened by 6 bases and J by 6 bases, with 15 bases between the two germline ends. The CDR3 length is 14 residues. V is TRBV7-3 and J is TRBJ1-5, with D tentatively TRBD1 (6 bases). This clonotype originated in a woman aged 80 or over with acute or convalescent COVID-19. Sequenced input: peripheral blood. CDR3 coding DNA: TGTGCCAGCAGTAGAGGGGGGGAGGGTCAGCCCCAGCATTTT. This translates into CASSRGGEGQPQHF.